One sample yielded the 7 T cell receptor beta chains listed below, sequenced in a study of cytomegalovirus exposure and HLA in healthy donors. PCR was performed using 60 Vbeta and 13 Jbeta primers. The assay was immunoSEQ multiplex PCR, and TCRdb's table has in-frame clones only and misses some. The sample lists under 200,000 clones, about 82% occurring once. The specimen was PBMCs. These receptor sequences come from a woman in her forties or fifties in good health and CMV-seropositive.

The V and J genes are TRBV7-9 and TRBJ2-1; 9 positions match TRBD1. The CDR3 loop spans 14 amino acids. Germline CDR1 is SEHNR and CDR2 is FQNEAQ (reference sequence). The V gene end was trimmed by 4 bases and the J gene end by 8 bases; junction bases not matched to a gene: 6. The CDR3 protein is CASSSWTGADEQFF. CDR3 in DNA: TGTGCCAGCAGCTCCTGGACAGGGGCCGATGAGCAGTTCTTC.

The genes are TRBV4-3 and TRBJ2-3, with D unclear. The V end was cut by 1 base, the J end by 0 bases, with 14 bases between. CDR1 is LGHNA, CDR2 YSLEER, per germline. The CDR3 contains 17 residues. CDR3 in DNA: TGCGCCAGCAGCCAAGGGGTGCGGCCTGGGAGCACAGATACGCAGTATTTT. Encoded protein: CASSQGVRPGSTDTQYF.

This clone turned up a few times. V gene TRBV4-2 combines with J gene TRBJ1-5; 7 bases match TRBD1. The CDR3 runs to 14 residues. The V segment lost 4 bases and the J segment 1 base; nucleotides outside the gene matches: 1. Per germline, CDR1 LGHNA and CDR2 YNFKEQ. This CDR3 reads CASSPGQSNQPQHF. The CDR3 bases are TGTGCCAGCAGCCCGGGACAGAGCAATCAGCCCCAGCATTTT.

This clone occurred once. The CDR3 DNA is TGTGCCGCCACTCCAGGGGGCTTTGGCAATCAGCCCCAGCATTTT. Translated: CAATPGGFGNQPQHF. V is TRBV28 and J is TRBJ1-5, with 8 bases aligning to TRBD1. The germline V gene encodes CDR1 MDHEN and CDR2 SYDVKM. J lost 2 bases, V lost 11 bases, and 11 bases had no gene match. The CDR3 runs to 15 residues.

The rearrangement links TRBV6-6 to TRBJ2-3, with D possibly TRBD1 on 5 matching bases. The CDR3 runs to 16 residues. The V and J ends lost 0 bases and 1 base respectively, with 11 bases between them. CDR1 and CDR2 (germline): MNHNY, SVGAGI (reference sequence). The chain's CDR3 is CASSYSGRAGTDTQYF. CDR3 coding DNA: TGTGCCAGCAGTTACTCGGGCAGGGCCGGCACAGATACGCAGTATTTT.

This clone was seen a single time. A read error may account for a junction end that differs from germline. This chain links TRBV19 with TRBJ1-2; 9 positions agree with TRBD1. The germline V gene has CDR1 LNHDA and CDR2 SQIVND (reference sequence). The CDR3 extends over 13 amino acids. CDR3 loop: CASNIQGAYGYTF. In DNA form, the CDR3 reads TGTGCCAGTAATATACAGGGGGCTTATGGCTACACCTTC.

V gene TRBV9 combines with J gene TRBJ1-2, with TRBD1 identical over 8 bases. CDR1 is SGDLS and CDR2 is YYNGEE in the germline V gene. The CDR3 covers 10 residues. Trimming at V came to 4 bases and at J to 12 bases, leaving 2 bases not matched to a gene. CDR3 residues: CASSKDRDTF. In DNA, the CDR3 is TGTGCCAGCAGCAAGGACAGGGACACCTTC. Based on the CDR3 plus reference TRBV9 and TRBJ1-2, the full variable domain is DSGVTQTPKHLITATGQRVTLRCSPRSGDLSVYWYQQSLDQGLQFLIQYYNGEERAKGNILERFSAQQFPDLHSELNLSSLELGDSALYFCASSKDRDTFGSGTRLTVV.